A single sample is the source of the 26 T cell receptor beta chains below, sequenced in a study of technical replicates of blood from a handful of donors. This table comes from immunoSEQ multiplex PCR, and its TCRdb copy is limited to in-frame clones, with some not included. The sample carries over 50,000 clones, more than 75% recorded once. Specimen: PBMCs. These receptors came from a human donor in good health. Some clones in this sample may be carry-over from other donors' samples.

The chain recombines TRBV10-2 with TRBJ1-3; D not certain. Germline CDR1 and CDR2: WSHSY and SAAADI. CDR3 length: 15 amino acids. The V and J ends lost 3 bases and 1 base respectively, with 10 bases between them. The CDR3 sequence: CASSDRRRSGNTIYF. In nucleotides, the CDR3 is TGCGCCAGCAGTGACAGGAGGAGATCTGGAAACACCATATATTTT.

This clone has only a few counts. V and J are TRBV29-1 and TRBJ1-2; unclear D gene. Looked up from germline, CDR1 is SQVTM and CDR2 is ANQGSEA. The CDR3 runs 11 residues. V gave up 3 bases and J gave up 6 bases, with 8 bases separating them. The CDR3 protein is CSVERENGYTF. DNA of the CDR3: TGCAGCGTTGAGCGAGAAAATGGCTACACCTTC.

The rearrangement uses TRBV4-1 and TRBJ2-7, with 9 bases identical to TRBD1. Germline CDR1 is MGHRA and CDR2 is YSYEKL. Trimming at V came to 3 bases and at J to 4 bases, leaving 7 bases not matched to a gene. This CDR3 is built from 15 residues. CDR3 sequence (DNA): TGCGCCAGCAGCCAGGACAGGGGACAGGCGTACGAGCAGTACTTC. Its translation: CASSQDRGQAYEQYF.

The chain employs TRBV29-1 and TRBJ1-2, with 8 bases aligning to TRBD1. Germline trimming cut 6 bases from V and 5 bases from J; bases unmatched to any gene: 8. Germline assignment: CDR1 SQVTM and CDR2 ANQGSEA. The CDR3 covers 13 residues. In DNA, the CDR3 is TGCAGCGTAGGGGCGACAGGGGTTTATGGCTACACCTTC. Its protein is CSVGATGVYGYTF.

The CDR3 spells CASSLARTVYEQYF. The CDR3 coding sequence is TGTGCCAGCAGCTTAGCGCGGACAGTCTACGAGCAGTACTTC. The V call is TRBV7-2, the J call TRBJ2-7; D might be TRBD1 (6 bases). With 0 bases removed from V and 3 bases from J, the gap between germline ends came to 9 bases. The CDR3 has 14 residues. CDR1 is SGHTA, CDR2 FQGNSA, per germline.

The rearrangement uses TRBV7-2 and TRBJ2-7; 7 bases fit TRBD2. Trimming removed 4 bases from V and 7 bases from J; junction bases left unmatched: 13. Germline CDR1 SGHTA, CDR2 FQGNSA. The length of the CDR3 is 15 residues. For the CDR3, the DNA is TGTGCCAGCAGCTACGGGGTGTTGGGGGGGGGTGAGCAGTACTTC. This translates into CASSYGVLGGGEQYF.

V usage is TRBV2 and J usage is TRBJ1-4, with TRBD1 as a possible D gene (5 bases). The germline V gene has CDR1 SNHLY and CDR2 FYNNEI. The CDR3 has 15 amino acids. Between the trimmed V and J ends, which lost 1 base and 8 bases, there was a span of 14 bases. The CDR3 reads CASSEEGGTWEKLFF. Here the CDR3 DNA reads TGTGCCAGCAGTGAAGAAGGAGGGACCTGGGAAAAACTGTTTTTT.

V and J are TRBV19 and TRBJ2-1; TRBD2 agrees at 15 bases. Germline values: CDR1 LNHDA, CDR2 SQIVND (reference sequence). The CDR3 runs 15 residues. Losses at the gene ends were 5 bases for V and 7 bases for J; bases not matched to a gene: 3. The CDR3 bases are TGTGCCAGTAGTGATGGGACTAGCGGGGGGAATGAGCAGTTCTTC. Protein sequence: CASSDGTSGGNEQFF.

The CDR3 here is CASSFGGSYGYTF. CDR3 DNA: TGTGCCAGCAGCTTCGGCGGAAGCTATGGCTACACCTTC. The chain is built from TRBV5-6 and TRBJ1-2, with unresolved D. Per germline, CDR1 SGHDT and CDR2 YYEEEE. This CDR3 has 13 residues. Trimming cost V 2 bases and J 4 bases, with 9 bases left between them.

This clone was counted once. At one of its ends the junction is not consistent with the germline gene, which may arise from a read error. CDR3 residues: CASSLEAQGARFF. As DNA, the CDR3 is TGTGCCAGCAGCTTAGAGGCTCAGGGGGCGCGATTTTTC. The J gene is TRBJ2-7, the V gene TRBV11-3, with 8 bases that match TRBD1. CDR1 and CDR2 from the germline V gene are SGHNT and YENEEA. The CDR3 covers 13 residues.

J is TRBJ2-1 and V is TRBV19; 10 bases fit TRBD2. CDR1 is LNHDA, CDR2 SQIVND, per germline (reference sequence). CDR3 length: 17 amino acids. V lost 5 bases to trimming and J lost 3 bases; unmatched junction nucleotides: 10. The CDR3 nucleotides are TGTGCCAGTAGTTTTTTTGGGACTAGCGCGGACTACAATGAGCAGTTCTTC. Residues: CASSFFGTSADYNEQFF.

The CDR3 here is CAISETGTNTEAFF. In DNA form, the CDR3 reads TGTGCCATCAGTGAGACAGGGACAAACACTGAAGCTTTCTTT. This chain joins TRBV10-3 and TRBJ1-1; TRBD1 might be the D (6 bases). CDR1 is ENHRY and CDR2 is SYGVKD in the germline V gene. This CDR3 has 14 residues. V shed 2 bases and J shed 2 bases, with 9 bases lying between them.

The rearrangement uses TRBV27 and TRBJ1-1, with D possibly TRBD1 on 6 matching bases. The CDR3 is made up of 15 amino acids. V dropped 6 bases and J dropped 4 bases, with 18 bases sitting between them. The V gene's germline CDR1 is MNHEY and CDR2 SMNVEV (reference sequence). The CDR3 sequence: CASRSGAGAITEAFF. DNA for the CDR3: TGTGCCAGCAGGTCAGGGGCGGGGGCGATCACTGAAGCTTTCTTT.

In DNA, the CDR3 is TGTGCCAGCAGCCCTTTCAGGGGAGGGGAGACCCAGTACTTC. Translation: CASSPFRGGETQYF. The rearrangement links TRBV7-9 to TRBJ2-5; D may be TRBD2 (7 bases). Deletions cut 5 bases from V and 5 bases from J, with 15 bases between. CDR3 size: 14 residues. Germline V CDR1 and CDR2: SEHNR, FQNEAQ (reference sequence).

The chain recombines TRBV2 with TRBJ1-4; 8 bases are a match to TRBD1. With 6 bases clipped from V and 7 bases from J, the junction kept 7 bases outside the gene matches. CDR3 size: 14 residues. Germline V CDR1 and CDR2: SNHLY, FYNNEI. The CDR3 loop is CASSWTGFTEKLFF. As DNA, the CDR3 is TGTGCCAGCAGCTGGACAGGGTTCACTGAAAAACTGTTTTTT.

The J gene is TRBJ1-6, the V gene TRBV19; D not certain. Germline V gives CDR1 LNHDA, CDR2 SQIVND (reference sequence). The CDR3 sequence is 14 residues long. The V end was cut by 4 bases, the J end by 10 bases, with 14 bases between. The CDR3: CASSTPGGRSPLHF. The CDR3 nucleotides read TGTGCCAGTAGTACCCCGGGAGGCCGATCACCCCTCCACTTT.

The V gene is TRBV7-2, the J gene TRBJ1-4; 7 nucleotides match TRBD1. The V and J ends lost 5 bases and 4 bases, in that order; junction bases with no gene match: 10. The CDR3 length is 16 residues. Looked up from germline, CDR1 is SGHTA and CDR2 is FQGNSA. DNA for the CDR3: TGTGCCAGCAGCCCACCCCGGGGACAGAGTAATGAAAAACTGTTTTTT. Amino acid sequence: CASSPPRGQSNEKLFF.

The chain employs TRBV4-2 and TRBJ2-7; 7 nucleotides match TRBD1. Germline V gene sequence: CDR1 LGHNA, CDR2 YNFKEQ. The V gene end was trimmed by 0 bases and the J gene end by 2 bases; junction bases not matched to a gene: 4. The CDR3 has 15 residues. The CDR3 sequence: CASSQDRDSTYEQYF. DNA of the CDR3: TGTGCCAGCAGCCAAGATAGGGACAGCACCTACGAGCAGTACTTC.

The chain has TRBV7-3 and TRBJ2-1, with 7 positions matching TRBD1. The CDR3 runs to 15 residues. The germline V gene has CDR1 SGHTA and CDR2 FQGTGA. V lost 4 bases, J lost 7 bases, and 10 bases stayed unmatched. CDR3 sequence: CASSSTGAEWNEQFF. The DNA for the CDR3 is TGTGCCAGCAGCTCAACAGGGGCCGAATGGAATGAGCAGTTCTTC. Combining the CDR3 with reference TRBV7-3 and TRBJ2-1 gives the whole variable domain GAGVSQTPSNKVTEKGKYVELRCDPISGHTALYWYRQSLGQGPEFLIYFQGTGAADDSGLPNDRFFAVRPEGSVSTLKIQRTERGDSAVYLCASSSTGAEWNEQFFGPGTRLTVL.

The rearrangement links TRBV4-3 to TRBJ2-7; 7 bases match TRBD1. Unmatched junction bases numbered 7, after V lost 0 bases and J lost 5 bases. Germline V CDR1 and CDR2: LGHNA, YSLEER. The CDR3 has 15 amino acids. CDR3 in amino acids: CASSQDRQGGNEQYF. The CDR3 nucleotides read TGCGCCAGCAGCCAAGATCGACAGGGTGGAAACGAGCAGTACTTC.

In its sample, this clone was seen once. The J gene is TRBJ1-5, the V gene TRBV4-1; D not certain. V lost 1 base and J lost 3, with 10 bases in between. The CDR3 totals 15 residues. Germline loops: CDR1 MGHRA, CDR2 YSYEKL. CDR3 DNA sequence: TGCGCCAGCAGCCAAGTCCTCGGGTACAATCAGCCCCAGCATTTT. Translated: CASSQVLGYNQPQHF.

A single count supports this clone. The V gene is TRBV7-9, the J gene TRBJ1-2; D unclear. Germline V gene data show CDR1 as SEHNR and CDR2 as FQNEAQ (reference sequence). The CDR3 runs 12 residues. V was clipped by 5 bases and J by 5 bases, with 9 bases between them. CDR3 sequence: CASSRTTYGYTF. CDR3 nucleotides: TGTGCCAGCAGCCGAACAACATATGGCTACACCTTC.

This rearrangement joins TRBV2 to TRBJ2-1, with 10 bases identical to TRBD2. CDR1 is SNHLY, CDR2 FYNNEI, per germline. With 4 bases clipped from V and 7 bases from J, the junction kept 10 bases outside the gene matches. The length of the CDR3 is 16 residues. Written as DNA, the CDR3 is TGTGCCAGCAGTGGGATACTAGCGGGGCTGGGGAATGAGCAGTTCTTC. Translating it yields CASSGILAGLGNEQFF.

The gene calls are TRBV6-1 and TRBJ2-7, with 7 bases fitting TRBD1. CDR3 length: 14 residues. The V segment lost 5 bases and the J segment 3 bases; nucleotides outside the gene matches: 7. Germline V gene data show CDR1 as MNHNS and CDR2 as SASEGT. The CDR3 sequence is CASSSGQRFYEQYF. For the CDR3, the DNA is TGTGCCAGCAGTTCGGGACAGCGCTTCTACGAGCAGTACTTC.

The CDR3 protein is CASSLSQRSYEQYF. The CDR3 region has the DNA TGTGCCAGCAGCTTGTCCCAGAGGTCCTACGAGCAGTACTTC. The V and J genes are TRBV5-4 and TRBJ2-7, with D unresolved. V was trimmed by 1 base and J by 1 base, leaving 9 bases between them. The V gene's germline CDR1 is SGHNT and CDR2 YYREEE (reference sequence). The length of the CDR3 is 14 residues.

V usage is TRBV7-3 and J usage is TRBJ2-1; TRBD2 aligns across 11 bases. Trimming took 5 bases from V and 7 from J; bases not matched to a gene: 4. There are 14 residues in the CDR3. Germline CDR1 SGHTA, CDR2 FQGTGA. DNA of the CDR3: TGTGCCAGCAGCCATAGCGGGGGGGCGAATGAGCAGTTCTTC. This codes for CASSHSGGANEQFF.